These T cell receptor beta chains were read from a single sample in a study of response to subunit inactivated influenza vaccine. From the RT-PCR reads, TCRdb called clonotypes with MiXCR, one entry per CDR3 protein. This table holds some 850,000 distinct CDR3 sequences, under 20% found once. The sample consisted of PBMCs from blood, taken approximately 5 days after vaccination. Every receptor here comes from a man aged 45-65 years who received an inactivated influenza vaccine. Each CDR3 is given with its conserved first and last residue. D genes are given only for firm matches. Clone size is given for some rows only: seen once, a few or many times, or a class if the clone is expanded.

j_call: TRBJ1-2
d_call: TRBD1
v_call: TRBV5-1
clone_size: .
cdr3_nt: TGCGCCAGCAGCTTGGGACAGGGGGCAAGGGATGGCTACACCTTC
cdr3_aa: CASSLGQGARDGYTF

j_call: TRBJ2-5
d_call: TRBD2
v_call: TRBV6-1
clone_size: few
cdr3_nt: TGTGCCAGCAGCCCCTCTGGGGAGGGTTTGACCCAGTACTTC
cdr3_aa: CASSPSGEGLTQYF

j_call: TRBJ2-2
d_call: .
v_call: TRBV6-5
clone_size: .
cdr3_nt: TGTGCCAGCACCGACTTCACCGGGGAGCTGTTTTTT
cdr3_aa: CASTDFTGELFF

j_call: TRBJ2-4
d_call: TRBD1
v_call: TRBV6-2/TRBV6-3
clone_size: .
cdr3_nt: TGTGCCAGCAGTTACCCCGGGACAGCAAAAAACATTCAGTACTTC
cdr3_aa: CASSYPGTAKNIQYF

j_call: TRBJ2-3
d_call: TRBD2
v_call: TRBV12-3/TRBV12-4
clone_size: .
cdr3_nt: TGTGCCAGCAGCTCTGACCGCGCGGGGGGTGGTACGCAGTATTTT
cdr3_aa: CASSSDRAGGGTQYF

j_call: TRBJ1-1
d_call: .
v_call: TRBV20-1
clone_size: .
cdr3_nt: TGCAGTGCTTCCGACACGGCTGAAGCTTTCTTT
cdr3_aa: CSASDTAEAFF

j_call: TRBJ2-7
d_call: .
v_call: TRBV6-6
clone_size: many
cdr3_nt: TGTGCCAGCAGTCAAAGTACCTACGAGCAGTACTTC
cdr3_aa: CASSQSTYEQYF

j_call: TRBJ1-2
d_call: .
v_call: TRBV6-1
clone_size: few
cdr3_nt: TGTGCCAGCAGTCCCGGAGGCAGCACGTTCGGCTATGGCTACACCTTC
cdr3_aa: CASSPGGSTFGYGYTF

j_call: TRBJ2-1
d_call: TRBD2
v_call: TRBV24-1
clone_size: few
cdr3_nt: TGTGCCACCAGTGGGGCTAGCGGGGGGGCCGACAATGAGCAGTTCTTC
cdr3_aa: CATSGASGGADNEQFF

j_call: TRBJ2-1
d_call: .
v_call: TRBV4-3
clone_size: few
cdr3_nt: TGCGCCAGCAGGCAAAGACAGGAGTACAATGAGCAGTTCTTC
cdr3_aa: CASRQRQEYNEQFF

j_call: TRBJ2-5
d_call: TRBD1
v_call: TRBV5-1
clone_size: few
cdr3_nt: TGCGCCAGCAGCCAAAGGACAGGGGAGACCCAGTACTTC
cdr3_aa: CASSQRTGETQYF

j_call: TRBJ1-2
d_call: TRBD1
v_call: TRBV6-1
clone_size: many
cdr3_nt: TGTGCCAGCAGCCCCACGGTGCTGGGGACAGGCTACTTCTATGGCTACACCTTC
cdr3_aa: CASSPTVLGTGYFYGYTF

j_call: TRBJ1-1
d_call: .
v_call: TRBV9
clone_size: few
cdr3_nt: TGTGCCAGCAGCCAAGGCGACGGTAACACTGAAGCTTTCTTT
cdr3_aa: CASSQGDGNTEAFF

j_call: TRBJ2-5
d_call: .
v_call: TRBV20-1
clone_size: few
cdr3_nt: TGCAGTGCTAGAGATCCGGGATACAAAGAGACCCAGTACTTC
cdr3_aa: CSARDPGYKETQYF

j_call: TRBJ2-1
d_call: .
v_call: TRBV4-1
clone_size: .
cdr3_nt: TGCGCCAGCAGCCAAAACGCGGGGAATGAGCAGTTCTTC
cdr3_aa: CASSQNAGNEQFF

j_call: TRBJ2-2
d_call: TRBD2
v_call: TRBV12-3/TRBV12-4
clone_size: .
cdr3_nt: TGTGCCAGCAGTAAAGCGGGAGGGCCTTATACCGGGGAGCTGTTTTTT
cdr3_aa: CASSKAGGPYTGELFF

j_call: TRBJ2-7
d_call: TRBD1
v_call: TRBV6-1
clone_size: few
cdr3_nt: TGTGCCAGCAGTCGCGCCGGGACAGGGACGTACGAGCAGTACTTC
cdr3_aa: CASSRAGTGTYEQYF

j_call: TRBJ1-2
d_call: TRBD1
v_call: TRBV18
clone_size: few
cdr3_nt: TGTGCCAGCTCAGTCGGGACAGGAGCTAACTATGGCTACACCTTC
cdr3_aa: CASSVGTGANYGYTF

j_call: TRBJ2-5
d_call: .
v_call: TRBV4-1
clone_size: few
cdr3_nt: TGCGCCAGCAGCCAAGTTTCACAGGGAGGGGAGACCCAGTACTTC
cdr3_aa: CASSQVSQGGETQYF

j_call: TRBJ2-7
d_call: .
v_call: TRBV4-2
clone_size: many
cdr3_nt: TGTGCCAGCAGCCAAGGCGGCAGGGGGGACTACGAGCAGTACTTC
cdr3_aa: CASSQGGRGDYEQYF

j_call: TRBJ2-7
d_call: TRBD2
v_call: TRBV7-8
clone_size: .
cdr3_nt: TGTGCCAGCAGCCCGGCTAGCGGGGTTAGAAACGAGCAGTACTTC
cdr3_aa: CASSPASGVRNEQYF

j_call: TRBJ2-7
d_call: .
v_call: TRBV7-6
clone_size: .
cdr3_nt: TGTGCCAGCAGCATAGGACAGACGAGGGAGCAGTACTTC
cdr3_aa: CASSIGQTREQYF

j_call: TRBJ2-3
d_call: TRBD2
v_call: TRBV3-1
clone_size: few
cdr3_nt: TGTGCCAGCAGCCCCCTCGGACTAGCGGGTGTCACGCAGTATTTT
cdr3_aa: CASSPLGLAGVTQYF

j_call: TRBJ2-2
d_call: TRBD1
v_call: TRBV12-3/TRBV12-4
clone_size: many
cdr3_nt: TGTGCCAGCACCCCGGGACAGGTCCCCGGGGAGCTGTTTTTT
cdr3_aa: CASTPGQVPGELFF

j_call: TRBJ2-7
d_call: TRBD1
v_call: TRBV20-1
clone_size: .
cdr3_nt: TGCAGTGCCACTCAAACGACAGGGTGGTACCACGAGCAGTACTTC
cdr3_aa: CSATQTTGWYHEQYF

j_call: TRBJ2-7
d_call: TRBD1
v_call: TRBV12-3/TRBV12-4
clone_size: few
cdr3_nt: TGTGCCAGCAGTTTGTTCGAGGGGGCCGAGCAGTACTTC
cdr3_aa: CASSLFEGAEQYF

j_call: TRBJ2-3
d_call: .
v_call: TRBV18
clone_size: many
cdr3_nt: TGTGCCAGCTCACCACTAGCGATTACAGATACGCAGTATTTT
cdr3_aa: CASSPLAITDTQYF

j_call: TRBJ2-7
d_call: .
v_call: TRBV5-1
clone_size: .
cdr3_nt: TGCGCCAGCAGCTTAGAAGCGGCCAGGGACGAGCAGTACTTC
cdr3_aa: CASSLEAARDEQYF

j_call: TRBJ2-1
d_call: .
v_call: TRBV28
clone_size: many
cdr3_nt: TGTGCCAGCAGTTGGTTCTCCTACAATGAGCAGTTCTTC
cdr3_aa: CASSWFSYNEQFF

j_call: TRBJ2-2
d_call: TRBD2
v_call: TRBV27
clone_size: many
cdr3_nt: TGTGCCACTTCACTAGCGGGGGGTATGACCGGGGAGCTGTTTTTT
cdr3_aa: CATSLAGGMTGELFF

j_call: TRBJ2-5
d_call: .
v_call: TRBV24-1
clone_size: .
cdr3_nt: TGTGCCGCCTCCCAGGGGCAAGAGACCCAGTACTTC
cdr3_aa: CAASQGQETQYF

j_call: TRBJ2-7
d_call: .
v_call: TRBV27
clone_size: .
cdr3_nt: TGTGCCAGCAGTCCCCCCGACACGGAAACCTACGAGCAGTACTTC
cdr3_aa: CASSPPDTETYEQYF

j_call: TRBJ2-5
d_call: TRBD2
v_call: TRBV20-1
clone_size: .
cdr3_nt: TGCAGCGTCGGACTAGCCTTGCTTCAGGAAACCCAGTACTTC
cdr3_aa: CSVGLALLQETQYF

j_call: TRBJ2-2
d_call: .
v_call: TRBV12-3/TRBV12-4
clone_size: .
cdr3_nt: TGTGCCAGCAGTCAGATTAGCCCCGGGGAGCTGTTTTTT
cdr3_aa: CASSQISPGELFF

j_call: TRBJ2-7
d_call: .
v_call: TRBV20-1
clone_size: few
cdr3_nt: TGCAGTGCTCCCAGGGGCGGCCGGGTCGAGCAGTACTTC
cdr3_aa: CSAPRGGRVEQYF

j_call: TRBJ2-7
d_call: .
v_call: TRBV5-1
clone_size: few
cdr3_nt: TGCGCCAGCAGCTTGGTTACAGACTCCTACGAGCAGTACTTC
cdr3_aa: CASSLVTDSYEQYF

j_call: TRBJ2-2
d_call: .
v_call: TRBV2
clone_size: .
cdr3_nt: TGTGCCAGCATTCGTCAAAGTAGGAGCACCGGGGAGCTGTTTTTT
cdr3_aa: CASIRQSRSTGELFF

j_call: TRBJ2-3
d_call: TRBD1
v_call: TRBV6-1
clone_size: few
cdr3_nt: TGTGCCAGCAGTGGACAGGGGGCGGCAGATACGCAGTATTTT
cdr3_aa: CASSGQGAADTQYF

j_call: TRBJ2-1
d_call: TRBD1
v_call: TRBV7-2
clone_size: .
cdr3_nt: TGTGCCAGCAGCTCCCGGACAGGGAATAACGAGCAGTTCTTC
cdr3_aa: CASSSRTGNNEQFF

j_call: TRBJ2-7
d_call: .
v_call: TRBV5-1
clone_size: few
cdr3_nt: TGCGCCAGCAGCTTGGCCTTATCAGTCGGCGAGCAGTACTTC
cdr3_aa: CASSLALSVGEQYF

j_call: TRBJ1-6
d_call: TRBD1
v_call: TRBV7-2
clone_size: .
cdr3_nt: TGTGCCAGCAGCCGACAGGGGGCTTCTTCACCCCTCCACTTT
cdr3_aa: CASSRQGASSPLHF

j_call: TRBJ2-1
d_call: TRBD2
v_call: TRBV12-3/TRBV12-4
clone_size: many
cdr3_nt: TGTGCCAGCAGTACCGGGACTAGCGGCCATGAGCAGTTCTTC
cdr3_aa: CASSTGTSGHEQFF

j_call: TRBJ2-7
d_call: .
v_call: TRBV12-3/TRBV12-4
clone_size: many
cdr3_nt: TGTGCCAGCAGATACGGGACTCACGAGCAGTACTTC
cdr3_aa: CASRYGTHEQYF

j_call: TRBJ1-2
d_call: TRBD1
v_call: TRBV12-3/TRBV12-4
clone_size: few
cdr3_nt: TGTGCCAGCAGTCCACAGAGGACAGGAGCTACCGTCTATGGCTACACCTTC
cdr3_aa: CASSPQRTGATVYGYTF